The table lists the clone carrying this T cell receptor beta chain with many counts. These data are taken from a study of T cells after yellow fever vaccination. Trimming shortened V by 6 bases and J by 3 bases, and 18 bases separated the two germline ends. Germline V lookup: CDR1 SGHRS, CDR2 YFSETQ. CDR3 length: 15 residues. The authors made TCR cDNA by 5'RACE template switching, adding a universal primer site and UMIs. TCRdb independently ran MiXCR on the 5' RACE reads; one entry per CDR3 protein. The top ten hold roughly 40% of the sample, which has 150,000 to 200,000 distinct CDR3 sequences, 9.3% seen once.

The source of this sequence is a man aged 18-30 years who received the YFV17D yellow fever vaccine. This chain uses TRBV5-1 with TRBJ1-1, with a weak D call TRBD1 (5 bases). Sequencing was performed on CD8+ T cells sorted from PBMCs, taken 45 days after the yellow fever booster vaccination. The DNA of the CDR3 is TGCGCCAGCAAGGAACCTCGCGTAGGGGACACTGAAGCTTTCTTT. The encoded protein is CASKEPRVGDTEAFF.